This record looks at one T cell receptor beta chain sequence and its context. The target antigen is unknown. The entry originates in a study of graft-versus-host responses after intestinal transplantation. CDR1 is LGHNT and CDR2 is FRNRAP in the germline V gene. CDR3 size: 17 residues. Between the trimmed V and J ends, which lost 1 base and 7 bases, there was a span of 23 bases. Method: immunoSEQ multiplex PCR; TCRdb's copy keeps in-frame clones and lacks some. This sample has about 59,000 clones, with roughly 93% found just once. The clonotype originates from a human donor who was the organ donor for an intestinal transplant. This chain connects TRBV12-5 to TRBJ2-7; D not certain. The sequences come from unstimulated CD4+ T cells sorted from spleen or lymph node cells, collected before transplant. CDR3 loop: CASGLGGKDLDLGEQYF. CDR3 DNA: TGTGCTAGTGGTTTGGGTGGGAAGGATCTAGATTTGGGGGAGCAGTACTTC.